The present entry profiles one T cell receptor (beta chain) with its context. It lacks a known antigen. There are no base qualities to consult, and no much larger clone falls within one base. The source of the sample is a study of CD8+ T cells in alopecia areata (dated by TCRdb to 2016 to 2019). About the study as a whole: The treated patients, all with moderate-to-severe alopecia areata, were enrolled in an open-label pilot trial of oral tofacitinib given at 5 to 10 mg twice daily. Tofacitinib was given for 6 to 18 months, followed by 6 months of follow-up off drug to assess delayed response and recurrence. In both human patients and the C3H/HeJ mouse model, the study applied high-throughput TCRbeta sequencing to look at T cell clonal expansion in alopecia areata. Human TCRbeta sequencing covered scalp tissue and sorted CD4+ and CD8+ peripheral blood T cells from patchy and totalis/universalis alopecia areata patients and healthy controls. Biopsies were taken from tofacitinib-treated patients at baseline and again at 4 and 24 weeks into treatment, and several of those patients also had a later scalp biopsy. Clonality in the scalp was compared among normal scalp (n=4), patchy alopecia areata scalp (n=8), and alopecia totalis/universalis scalp (n=8). The RNA source kit depended on sample type: the PAXgene miRNA kit for fixed scalp, the miRNeasy kit for PBMCs, and the RNeasy kit for mouse skin. TCRbeta CDR3 regions were amplified by immunoSEQ multiplex PCR with 35 Vbeta forward and 13 Jbeta reverse primers.

The time point label, read with the paper, signifies: baseline before oral tofacitinib. From alopecia areata patients, peripheral blood was collected along with lesional scalp punch biopsies. PBMCs were separated by density centrifugation and stained for CD3, CD4 and CD8, after which CD4+ and CD8+ T cells were sorted on a FACSAria. Library creation used the immunoSEQ multiplex PCR assay. RNA was extracted from all samples and reverse transcribed into cDNA as template for TCR sequencing. First-strand cDNA was synthesized using SuperScript III with a 2:1 mix of oligo-dT and random hexamers. A synthetic immune receptor repertoire was used to assess amplification bias, and residual bias was removed computationally. The source study handled its data this way. After raw reads were preprocessed to remove errors, the CDR3 was defined following IMGT conventions as running from the conserved cysteine to phenylalanine. Clonality was calculated as 1 minus Shannon entropy normalized by log2 of the number of productive unique TCRs. CD4 or CD8 identity of scalp clones was inferred by cross-referencing scalp TCRbeta sequences with sorted blood CD4 and CD8 repertoires. TCRdb took this table from immuneACCESS and kept in-frame rearrangements with V and J called. Such tables lack part of the clones; where checked against another copy, unresolved V genes explain under half of the gap, and the rest is unexplained. Clonal size and the V and J genes are those of that table, whereas D and trimming came from the DNA. Counted in this sample were fewer than 200,000 clones; about 63% of them appeared once. Around 15% of the sample belongs to the ten largest clones.

What the work shows at the level of the full study, not this receptor alone: TCR sequences shared between patients were less clear than in mice, possibly partly because of HLA diversity in the patient population. Unlike mouse skin, which is dominated by gammadelta T cells, normal human skin has resident alphabeta T cells that are also sequenced, and this complicates analysis of the scalp TCR repertoire. Lesional scalp, especially in alopecia totalis/universalis, showed higher clonality and more expanded CD8+ clones than normal scalp, suggesting antigenic drive.

CDR1 GTSNPN and CDR2 SVGIG were looked up in the germline V gene (reference sequence). V and J lose 0 bases and 8 bases, and a span of 14 bases separates them. The CDR3, from cysteine to phenylalanine, totals 14 residues. The retained sequence is limited to the CDR3, 42 bases, with the frame set at the first base. Source: CD4+ T cells sorted from blood, taken at week 0. The TCR originated in a human donor with alopecia areata. This chain is built from TRBV30 and TRBJ2-4; the D gene is perhaps TRBD1, from 5 matching bases. The bases read TGTGCCTGGAGTGTATTGACATTAGGGGACATTCAGTACTTC. Its translation reads: CAWSVLTLGDIQYF.